Each of the 32 T cell receptor beta chains below was sequenced from the same sample in a study of blood T cell repertoires in COVID-19. Data came from immunoSEQ multiplex PCR; TCRdb stores just in-frame clones and leaves some out. The table records about 33,000 clones, 90% of them present only once. The material sequenced was peripheral blood. Source of these receptors: a human donor in a cohort sampled during active COVID-19.

This chain links TRBV14 with TRBJ2-2; D is perhaps TRBD1 (6 bases). CDR1 and CDR2 from the germline V gene are SGHDN and FVKESK. This CDR3 is 15 amino acids long. The V and J ends lost 2 bases and 5 bases respectively, with 12 bases between them. CDR3 in amino acids: CASSQWTVRTGELFF. CDR3 nucleotides: TGTGCCAGCAGCCAATGGACAGTAAGGACCGGGGAGCTGTTTTTT.

The genes are TRBV5-6 and TRBJ2-7; D is unresolved. This CDR3 has 14 residues. The germline V and J ends were trimmed by 4 bases and 2 bases, with 13 bases remaining between them. Per germline, CDR1 SGHDT and CDR2 YYEEEE. The CDR3 nucleotides read TGTGCCAGCAGCCTCGTCCAGGCGCCCTACGAGCAGTACTTC. This gives the protein CASSLVQAPYEQYF. The full variable domain, in which reference TRBV5-6 and TRBJ2-7 provide the parts outside the CDR3, is DAGVTQSPTHLIKTRGQQVTLRCSPKSGHDTVSWYQQALGQGPQFIFQYYEEEERQRGNFPDRFSGHQFPNYSSELNVNALLLGDSALYLCASSLVQAPYEQYFGPGTRLTVT.

The chain links TRBV25-1 to TRBJ2-7, with D possibly TRBD2 on 6 matching bases. Trimming took off 3 bases at V and 1 base at J, with 7 bases between the two ends. The CDR3 runs 13 residues. Germline lookup yields CDR1 MGHDK and CDR2 SYGVNS. The CDR3 region is CASSEAGSYEQYF. CDR3 bases: TGTGCCAGCAGTGAGGCGGGGTCCTACGAGCAGTACTTC.

The chain recombines TRBV5-5 with TRBJ1-6, with a weak D call TRBD1 (5 bases). V lost 0 bases, J lost 6 bases, and 16 bases lay in between. The germline CDR1 and CDR2 sequences are SGHKS and YYEKEE (reference sequence). The CDR3 is made up of 17 amino acids. CDR3 in DNA: TGTGCCAGCAGCTTGGCCGTCTCCGTCAGGGCTAATTCACCCCTCCACTTT. Its translation: CASSLAVSVRANSPLHF.

The rearrangement uses TRBV7-6 and TRBJ2-1; 11 nucleotides match TRBD2. The CDR3 loop spans 14 amino acids. Germline CDR1 reads SGHVS; CDR2 reads FNYEAQ. V lost 4 bases, J lost 7 bases, and 3 bases stayed unmatched. The CDR3 DNA reads as TGTGCCAGCAGCTATAGCGGGGGGGAAAATGAGCAGTTCTTC. This codes for CASSYSGGENEQFF. Based on the CDR3 plus reference TRBV7-6 and TRBJ2-1, the full variable domain is GAGVSQSPRYKVTKRGQDVALRCDPISGHVSLYWYRQALGQGPEFLTYFNYEAQQDKSGLPNDRFSAERPEGSISTLTIQRTEQRDSAMYRCASSYSGGENEQFFGPGTRLTVL.

V and J are TRBV28 and TRBJ2-2, with a weak D call TRBD2 (7 bases). This CDR3 region has 13 residues. V gave up 7 bases and J gave up 7 bases, with 13 bases separating them. The germline V gene has CDR1 MDHEN and CDR2 SYDVKM. This chain's CDR3 is CASMAGAHGELFF. In DNA form, the CDR3 reads TGTGCCAGCATGGCGGGGGCCCACGGGGAGCTGTTTTTT.

As for this clone: The sample contains more than one DNA sequence encoding this CDR3. DNA of the CDR3: TGTGCTAGCGTAGGCAGGGGAGAGACCCAGTACTTC. This encodes CASVGRGETQYF. V usage is TRBV27 and J usage is TRBJ2-5; a weak D match, TRBD1 (6 bases). In germline, CDR1 is MNHEY, CDR2 SMNVEV (reference sequence). CDR3 length: 12 amino acids.

This chain joins TRBV7-2 and TRBJ1-2; a weak D match, TRBD1 (5 bases). Trimming left V 5 bases short and J 8 bases short, with 24 bases between. Germline V gives CDR1 SGHTA, CDR2 FQGNSA. This CDR3 spans 16 amino acids. This CDR3 reads CASSTQTGGEFGGYTF. The CDR3 DNA reads TGTGCCAGCAGCACCCAGACGGGGGGAGAATTCGGGGGCTACACCTTC.

This chain uses TRBV6-2 or TRBV6-3 with TRBJ2-1; D uncertain. Trimming pared 6 bases from V and 7 bases from J, leaving 13 bases between. This CDR3 spans 13 amino acids. Germline values: CDR1 MNHEY, CDR2 SVGEGT. The CDR3 reads CASSLLLKNEQFF. In DNA, the CDR3 is TGTGCCAGCAGCTTACTGCTTAAAAATGAGCAGTTCTTC.

The rearrangement joins TRBV5-6 to TRBJ2-1; 9 bases map to TRBD2. Germline V lookup: CDR1 SGHDT, CDR2 YYEEEE. The J segment lost 5 bases and the V segment lost 2 bases, leaving 8 bases of the junction unmatched. The CDR3 runs to 16 residues. CDR3 nucleotide sequence: TGTGCCAGCAGCTTATTTGCGGGAGGGCCCAACAATGAGCAGTTCTTC. As protein: CASSLFAGGPNNEQFF.

The chain employs TRBV13 and TRBJ2-1; 11 nucleotides agree with TRBD2. CDR3 length: 16 amino acids. Unmatched junction bases numbered 7, after V lost 0 bases and J lost 9 bases. Germline CDR1 is PRHDT and CDR2 is FYEKMQ (reference sequence). The CDR3 here is CASSLGLAGALGEQFF. The CDR3, as DNA: TGTGCCAGCAGCTTAGGACTAGCGGGGGCCCTTGGTGAGCAGTTCTTC.

The CDR3 protein is CASSQDLGGLAPYEQYF. For the CDR3, the DNA is TGCGCCAGCAGCCAAGATCTCGGGGGACTAGCGCCATACGAGCAGTACTTC. The genes are TRBV4-3 and TRBJ2-7; TRBD2 agrees at 10 bases. Looked up from germline, CDR1 is LGHNA and CDR2 is YSLEER. J gave up 4 bases and V 0 bases, and 9 bases lay outside the gene matches. This CDR3 has 17 residues.

V and J are TRBV4-3 and TRBJ2-1, with 9 nucleotides matching TRBD1. The CDR3 totals 15 residues. The trim removed 1 base at V and 7 bases at J, leaving 5 bases unmatched. The germline gives CDR1 LGHNA, CDR2 YSLEER. As DNA, the CDR3 is TGCGCCAGCAGCCAAGGGACAGGGGCGGGGAATGAGCAGTTCTTC. Translated: CASSQGTGAGNEQFF.

The J gene is TRBJ2-2, the V gene TRBV24-1, with 8 bases lining up with TRBD1. With V trimmed by 3 bases and J by 4 bases, 12 bases remained unmatched. Germline V gene data show CDR1 as KGHDR and CDR2 as SFDVKD. The CDR3 is 18 amino acids. The CDR3 nucleotides read TGTGCCACCAGTGATCCCCGCGGCGTCAGGGGGCCCACCGGGGAGCTGTTTTTT. This codes for CATSDPRGVRGPTGELFF.

The chain uses TRBV14 and TRBJ1-4, with 7 nucleotides matching TRBD1. The V segment lost 4 bases and the J segment 0 bases; nucleotides outside the gene matches: 5. Germline V gives CDR1 SGHDN, CDR2 FVKESK. This CDR3 has 16 residues. The CDR3 DNA reads TGTGCCAGCAGCCGACAGGGCGTTGCAACTAATGAAAAACTGTTTTTT. Residues: CASSRQGVATNEKLFF.

V and J are TRBV12-3 or TRBV12-4 and TRBJ2-7; perhaps TRBD2 as D (6 bases). Trimming removed 6 bases from V and 3 bases from J, with 12 bases in between. CDR3 length equals 13 residues. The CDR3 DNA sequence: TGTGCCAGCAGACTGGCCGGGAGCTACGAGCAGTACTTC. This gives the protein CASRLAGSYEQYF.

The V call is TRBV2, the J call TRBJ2-5; TRBD1 matches 7 bases. CDR1 is SNHLY and CDR2 is FYNNEI in the germline V gene. The junction had 9 bases not matched to a gene; V was cut back by 6 bases and J by 5 bases. The CDR3 is 14 amino acids. The CDR3 loop is CASREKTGFETQYF. The CDR3 DNA reads as TGTGCCAGCAGGGAGAAGACAGGGTTTGAGACCCAGTACTTC.

The V call is TRBV7-9, the J call TRBJ2-6, with 11 bases aligning to TRBD1. This CDR3 is 17 amino acids long. Germline-derived CDR1 and CDR2 are SEHNR and FQNEAQ (reference sequence). V lost 5 bases and J lost 2; bases outside the gene matches: 5. The CDR3 sequence: CASSTGQGGAGANVLTF. The CDR3 DNA reads TGTGCCAGCAGCACGGGACAGGGGGGTGCTGGGGCCAACGTCCTGACTTTC.

J is TRBJ2-4 and V is TRBV3-1 (or the pseudogene TRBV3-2), with TRBD1 as a possible D gene (6 bases). The V gene's germline CDR1 is LGHDT and CDR2 YNNKEL (reference sequence). Trimming shortened V by 1 base and J by 12 bases, and 10 bases separated the two germline ends. CDR3 length equals 12 residues. CDR3 sequence (DNA): TGTGCCAGCAGCCAAGTTCGGGACACTCAGTACTTC. This gives the protein CASSQVRDTQYF.

This chain links TRBV5-1 with TRBJ2-2, with 9 bases aligning to TRBD1. The CDR3 contains 13 residues. From germline, CDR1 is SGHRS and CDR2 YFSETQ. V was pared by 9 bases and J by 1 base, with 1 base of the junction left unmatched. CDR3 region: CATTGGNTGELFF. DNA for the CDR3: TGCGCCACGACAGGGGGGAACACCGGGGAGCTGTTTTTT.

The chain joins TRBV18 to TRBJ2-7, with 11 nucleotides matching TRBD1. The germline CDR1 and CDR2 sequences are KGHSH and LQKENI. The CDR3 sequence is 15 residues long. V lost 3 bases to trimming and J lost 4 bases; unmatched junction nucleotides: 5. CDR3 sequence (DNA): TGTGCCAGCTCACCGAGGACAGGGGGCGGGTACGAGCAGTACTTC. As protein: CASSPRTGGGYEQYF.

This clone is labeled as medium-sized (0.01 to 0.1%). The chain recombines TRBV5-8 with TRBJ2-3; D is perhaps TRBD2 (7 bases). The CDR3 sequence is 15 residues long. V gave up 5 bases and J gave up 2 bases, with 15 bases separating them. The germline V gene has CDR1 SGHTS and CDR2 YDEGEE. CDR3 DNA sequence: TGTGCCAGCAGGCCAGAGCGGGGACACACAGATACGCAGTATTTT. Its translation: CASRPERGHTDTQYF.

The chain combines TRBV11-2 with TRBJ2-7; tentative D call: TRBD2 (5 bases). Trimming shortened V by 5 bases and J by 3 bases, and 8 bases separated the two germline ends. Germline lookup yields CDR1 SGHAT and CDR2 FQNNGV. CDR3 size: 12 residues. CDR3 loop: CASSLASYEQYF. The CDR3 DNA is TGTGCCAGCAGCCTAGCTAGCTACGAGCAGTACTTC.

The V and J genes are TRBV4-2 and TRBJ2-5, with 11 bases aligning to TRBD2. From germline, CDR1 is LGHNA and CDR2 YNFKEQ. The J segment lost 2 bases and the V segment lost 1 base, leaving 6 bases of the junction unmatched. The CDR3 runs 17 residues. The CDR3 loop is CASSQGVTSGVQETQYF. CDR3 bases: TGTGCCAGCAGCCAAGGAGTGACTAGCGGGGTACAAGAGACCCAGTACTTC.

The chain has TRBV5-8 and TRBJ1-2; D gene ambiguous. The germline CDR1 and CDR2 sequences are SGHTS and YDEGEE. The CDR3 spans 14 residues. Trimming took 3 bases from V and 1 from J, leaving 10 bases between them. CDR3 sequence: CASSSPPINYGYTF. The CDR3 coding sequence is TGTGCCAGCAGCTCCCCGCCTATTAACTATGGCTACACCTTC.

The gene calls are TRBV14 and TRBJ2-1; the match to TRBD1 covers 9 bases. Trimming cost V 3 bases and J 5 bases; bases outside gene matches: 5. Germline-derived CDR1 and CDR2 are SGHDN and FVKESK. This CDR3 has 15 amino acids. CDR3 in amino acids: CASSHWTGENNEQFF. In DNA form, the CDR3 reads TGTGCCAGCAGCCATTGGACAGGGGAGAACAATGAGCAGTTCTTC.

The genes are TRBV23-1 and TRBJ1-1; TRBD1 aligns across 7 bases. TRBV23-1 is an open reading frame, and its role is uncertain. The CDR3 loop spans 16 amino acids. The junction had 12 bases not matched to a gene; V was cut back by 5 bases and J by 3 bases. Written as DNA, the CDR3 is TGCGCCAGCAGTTCCCTAGACAGGGAAGGTCACACTGAAGCTTTCTTT. Translating it yields CASSSLDREGHTEAFF.

This chain connects TRBV13 to TRBJ1-2; tentatively, D is TRBD1 (5 bases). CDR1 is PRHDT, CDR2 FYEKMQ, per germline (reference sequence). The ends were cut back, 8 bases at V and 4 bases at J, with 20 bases in the middle. This CDR3 comprises 15 residues. Here the CDR3 DNA reads TGTGCCAGCTCTGTCGGCCAGGGACTCCTCTATGGCTACACCTTC. It translates to CASSVGQGLLYGYTF.

This clone appeared once. The chain carries TRBV28 and TRBJ2-1, with TRBD2 matching over 13 bases. Germline CDR1 reads MDHEN; CDR2 reads SYDVKM. V dropped 4 bases and J dropped 5; count of bases not matched to a gene: 11. The CDR3 length is 18 residues. CDR3: CASSSGTSGTVGDNEQFF. The CDR3 nucleotides read TGTGCCAGCAGTTCCGGGACTAGCGGGACGGTGGGGGACAATGAGCAGTTCTTC. Filled out from reference TRBV28 and TRBJ2-1, the complete variable domain reads DVKVTQSSRYLVKRTGEKVFLECVQDMDHENMFWYRQDPGLGLRLIYFSYDVKMKEKGDIPEGYSVSREKKERFSLILESASTNQTSMYLCASSSGTSGTVGDNEQFFGPGTRLTVL.

The chain has TRBV2 and TRBJ2-7, with a tentative D call TRBD1 (5 bases). Germline CDR1 reads SNHLY; CDR2 reads FYNNEI. This CDR3 is 13 amino acids long. Trimming removed 8 bases from V and 0 bases from J, with 11 bases in between. The CDR3 here is CASGAVYSYEQYF. In DNA form, the CDR3 reads TGTGCCAGCGGGGCTGTTTACTCCTACGAGCAGTACTTC.

The chain links TRBV7-9 to TRBJ2-1, with TRBD1 identical over 7 bases. CDR1 SEHNR and CDR2 FQNEAQ come from the germline V gene (reference sequence). The CDR3 runs 14 residues. The V segment lost 1 base and the J segment 6 bases; nucleotides outside the gene matches: 3. The CDR3 protein is CASSLVGTVNEQFF. The CDR3 coding sequence is TGTGCCAGCAGCTTAGTAGGGACAGTCAATGAGCAGTTCTTC.

This clone was seen just once. The rearrangement uses TRBV7-2 and TRBJ1-2; possible D gene TRBD1, 6 bases. This CDR3 spans 14 amino acids. The germline gives CDR1 SGHTA, CDR2 FQGNSA. V shed 2 bases and J shed 4 bases, with 11 bases lying between them. CDR3 nucleotides: TGTGCCAGCAGCTTATATCGGGGGGCCTATGGCTACACCTTC. This translates into CASSLYRGAYGYTF.